This TCR beta chain appears in the sequencing data of a study of ipilimumab plus nivolumab after autologous stem cell transplantation. Across the study: The DLBCL cohort had primary refractory and relapsed disease, with 18-month progression-free survival of approximately 87% and 28%.

Through week 26, nivolumab 3 mg/kg IV was given weeks 1, 4, 7, 10, then biweekly. Libraries were prepared by immunoSEQ multiplex PCR; TCRdb keeps only in-frame clonotypes and omits some of them. This table holds around 16,000 clones, 80% to 90% found once. CDR1 SEHNR and CDR2 FQNEAQ come from the germline V gene (reference sequence). This CDR3 has 12 residues. V shed 3 bases and J shed 1 base, with 3 bases lying between them. This sequence originates from a male donor with diffuse large B-cell lymphoma. This specimen consisted of PBMCs, obtained in a trial of ipilimumab plus nivolumab as post-transplant consolidation. The chain couples TRBV7-9 to TRBJ1-1; D unclear. CDR3 in amino acids: CASSFTNTEAFF. The CDR3 DNA follows: TGTGCCAGCAGCTTTACGAACACTGAAGCTTTCTTT.